This T cell receptor (beta chain) was found in a study of regulatory T cells in long-lasting Graves disease (dated by TCRdb to the early 2020s). Some background on the complete study: Antithyroid drugs had been taken for less than 3 months by newly diagnosed Graves' disease patients. Peripheral blood TCR sequencing and RNA sequencing compared persistent Graves' disease patients with newly diagnosed Graves' disease patients. The study was registered as a clinical trial and conducted in China. TCR sequencing covered some 13 persistent and some 20 newly diagnosed Graves' disease patients, 33 samples in total. General findings and caveats noted by the study authors: Compared with newly diagnosed patients, patients with persistent Graves' disease had lower TCR Shannon entropy and fewer highly expanded clones, which suggests clonal expansion. The authors noted that the small sample size was a limitation that may lower accuracy. A larger number of public clonotypes was shared among persistent patients (approximately 2,500) than among newly diagnosed patients (around 970). Persistent disease showed preferential use of TRBV28, TRBJ1-2 and TRBJ2-5, whereas newly diagnosed disease favored TRBV20-1 and TRBJ2-1. Because the primary lesion, thyroid tissue, could not be accessed, the study looked at peripheral blood alone. Only the TCR beta chain was sequenced and analyzed.

The sample's time point label is to be understood as: newly diagnosed GD, antithyroid drugs for less than 3 months. For both TCR sequencing and RNA sequencing, RNA was extracted from PBMCs using TRIzol. The diagnosis of Graves' disease was made according to American Thyroid Association guidelines. Patients for the study were recruited at an endocrinology department in Xi'an, China. From each patient, 8 to 10 milliliters of peripheral blood was collected into an EDTA anticoagulant tube. PBMCs were isolated by Ficoll Paque Plus density gradient separation without further T cell sorting. An Agilent 2100 Bioanalyzer and agarose gel were used to check RNA quality, and a NanoDrop 2000 was used to measure RNA concentration. Library creation used multiplex PCR. TCRdb records Illumina HiSeq 4000 as the sequencer. To build TCR beta libraries, CDR3 regions were amplified by Arm-PCR using iRepertoire HTBI primers. Before sequencing, the PCR products underwent gel purification. In the original analysis: Across samples, roughly 60 TRBV and 12 to 15 TRBJ segments were identified and used for gene usage analysis of CDR3 amino acid clonotypes. Filtered high-quality paired reads were merged into contigs using COPE and FqMerger. BLAST was used to align contigs to the IMGT TRBV, TRBD and TRBJ reference genes, and CDR3 was defined following IMGT. Any clonotype with a frequency above 0.1% was counted as a highly expanded clone. Repertoire diversity was measured by Shannon entropy, and V-J evenness by the Gini coefficient. Clonotypes shared by more than one individual were considered public. In TCRdb, the public reads were trimmed at Q25 with fastp and aligned with MiXCR, with productive beta chains retained. Rows are combined by CDR3 protein, so each entry shows the most common genes and DNA. These V and J calls rely on TCRdb rather than the paper's analysis. The sample table holds 600,000 to 650,000 distinct CDR3 sequences, of which 15% to 20% were seen once. Around a sixth of the sample is held by the ten biggest clonotypes.

This clonotype was recorded a few times. The target of this receptor is not known. No quality values exist for individual bases; no much larger clone is one base distant. Unmatched junction bases come to 7, with V trimmed by 1 base and J by 0 bases. The CDR3 goes from the cysteine to the phenylalanine over 18 residues. CDR3 DNA is the only sequence kept; it has 54 bases, read in frame from the first base. CDR1 and CDR2, per the germline V gene (reference sequence), are LGHDT and YNNKEL. The data also belong to a second study, concerning T cells in Graves' hyperthyroidism and ophthalmopathy. The second study's paper adds: Graves' hyperthyroidism was defined as stable when no progression to ophthalmopathy occurred over 18 months of follow-up. The hyperthyroidism patients were between 18 and 65 years old and newly diagnosed, with a disease duration of less than 2 months. Patients with uncontrolled infections, other autoimmune diseases, pregnancy or lactation were excluded. Diagnoses were based on clinical symptoms, serum thyroxine and TRAb, thyroid ultrasound and orbital computed tomography. The TCR CDR3 was subjected to a first round of RT-PCR using the HTBI primer set and the Qiagen OneStep RT-PCR kit. Blood samples also contained most of the expanded thyroid clonotypes (frequency above 0.001), which suggests that blood repertoires may reflect thyroid immune responses. A model built on a 13 V-J signature distinguished ophthalmopathy from stable hyperthyroidism, reaching 87.88% sensitivity and about 81% specificity in cross-validation and 80%/75% in testing. During validation, the model predicted progression to ophthalmopathy a median of approximately 6.5 months ahead of onset, with almost 71% sensitivity and roughly 75% specificity. To identify distinguishing TCR V-J signatures, a discovery cohort of around 100 patients was used, comprising roughly 45 with Graves' ophthalmopathy and roughly 60 with stable Graves' hyperthyroidism. Whether ophthalmopathy could be predicted prospectively was tested in an independent validation cohort made up of 18 to 20 hyperthyroidism patients plus 17 patients who later progressed to ophthalmopathy. For training and testing, the roughly 100 patients in the discovery cohort were randomly divided in a 7:3 ratio. The study also compared thyroid tissue and blood T-cell repertoires from several Graves' hyperthyroidism patients. After blood sampling, hyperthyroidism patients were treated with methimazole at a starting dose of 30 mg daily, and ophthalmopathy patients were treated with high-dose intravenous methylprednisolone. Libraries were constructed in a second round of multiplex PCR, after which size selection and purification were carried out. Libraries were sequenced paired-end with 100 bp reads on an Illumina HiSeq2000. Raw data were processed with SOAPnuke, discarding reads with adapters, uncalled bases, mean Phred below 15, or no exact constant-primer or identifier match. High-quality paired reads were merged with COPE v1.2.5, and unique nucleotide sequences were defined as clonotypes. Clonotypes were aligned to IMGT TRBV, TRBD and TRBJ reference segments using MiTCR v1.1. The analysis included only V-J combinations with a frequency above 0.0001, which together covered around 99% of the repertoires. The TCS score was defined as the ratio of F50 (clonal expansion) to E x V (chaos), calculated using BLOSUM62-based TCRdist between CDR3 peptides within each V-J. Welch's t-statistics and random forest reduced roughly 540 V-J features to roughly 13, which were used in a naive Bayes classifier (R e1071). No statistical method was used to fix the sample size in advance, and group allocation was not hidden from the investigators. According to the paper, TCR Vbeta CDR3 sequencing was carried out on 120 to 150 peripheral blood samples, which came from fewer than 50 ophthalmopathy, approximately 72 hyperthyroidism and roughly 17 progressor patients.

The V and J segments used are TRBV3-1 and TRBJ2-3, and 10 bases in between align with TRBD2. This receptor was taken from a woman aged 25-40 years with Graves disease. Donor details come from another sample of the same person, matched by shared clones. The sequences come from peripheral blood mononuclear cells (PBMCs), collected at new diagnosis, from a patient treated with antithyroid drugs. The nucleotide sequence reads as follows: TGTGCCAGCAGCCAAGGGATCCTAGCGGGAGTAAGCACAGATACGCAGTATTTT. Its translation reads: CASSQGILAGVSTDTQYF.